A selection of T cell receptor beta chains follows, all from one sample in a study of cytomegalovirus exposure and HLA in healthy donors. Sequenced by immunoSEQ multiplex PCR; TCRdb stores in-frame clones only, minus some. The data hold 160,000 or so clones, with about 75% observed a single time. The sequenced sample was PBMCs. The receptors stem from a female donor in good health and CMV-seronegative. Each CDR3 is given with its conserved first and last residue. A D gene is named only where the DNA matches it firmly.

V: TRBV14; length: 13; D: -; J: TRBJ1-1; CDR3: CASSQGGNTEAFF; DNA: TGTGCCAGCAGCCAAGGAGGGAACACTGAAGCTTTCTTT
V: TRBV18; length: 13; D: TRBD1; J: TRBJ1-3; CDR3: CASRTGVGNTIYF; DNA: TGTGCCAGCCGGACAGGGGTTGGAAACACCATATATTTT
V: TRBV25-1; length: 15; D: -; J: TRBJ2-1; CDR3: CASSVGVLSYNEQFF; DNA: TGTGCCAGCAGTGTCGGGGTCCTCTCCTACAATGAGCAGTTCTTC
V: TRBV7-9; length: 15; D: TRBD2; J: TRBJ2-7; CDR3: CASDPGLAGSYEQYF; DNA: TGTGCCAGCGATCCTGGACTAGCGGGTTCCTACGAGCAGTACTTC
V: TRBV29-1; length: 15; D: -; J: TRBJ2-6; CDR3: CSVNLGRSGANVLTF; DNA: TGCAGCGTTAATCTCGGTCGCTCTGGGGCCAACGTCCTGACTTTC
V: TRBV19; length: 15; D: -; J: TRBJ1-5; CDR3: CASSIEQGTGQPQHF; DNA: TGTGCCAGTAGTATAGAGCAGGGAACAGGACAGCCCCAGCATTTT
V: TRBV6-5; length: 15; D: TRBD2; J: TRBJ2-7; CDR3: CASSYLSGGPYGQYF; DNA: TGTGCCAGCAGTTACCTTAGCGGGGGCCCCTACGGGCAGTACTTC
V: TRBV15; length: 14; D: TRBD2; J: TRBJ2-1; CDR3: CATSRGLAGGLRFF; DNA: TGTGCCACCAGCAGAGGACTAGCGGGGGGCCTTCGGTTCTTC
V: TRBV7-2; length: 17; D: TRBD2; J: TRBJ2-5; CDR3: CASSLARSSGGAETQYF; DNA: TGTGCCAGCAGCTTAGCCAGGTCTAGCGGGGGGGCAGAGACCCAGTACTTC
V: TRBV11-3; length: 12; D: -; J: TRBJ2-7; CDR3: CASSLDRGEQYF; DNA: TGTGCCAGCAGCTTAGATCGGGGTGAGCAGTACTTC
V: TRBV13; length: 15; D: TRBD1; J: TRBJ1-3; CDR3: CASSAGTGYGNTIYF; DNA: TGTGCCAGCAGCGCCGGGACAGGTTACGGAAACACCATATATTTT
V: TRBV6-6; length: 12; D: -; J: TRBJ1-1; CDR3: CASSPAREGAFF; DNA: TGTGCCAGCAGCCCCGCCCGGGAGGGAGCTTTCTTT
V: TRBV9; length: 12; D: TRBD2; J: TRBJ2-5; CDR3: CASGGGGETQYF; DNA: TGTGCCAGCGGCGGGGGAGGGGAGACCCAGTACTTC
V: TRBV4-1; length: 13; D: TRBD1; J: TRBJ2-4; CDR3: CASREPGQNIQYF; DNA: TGCGCCAGCCGCGAACCGGGACAGAACATTCAGTACTTC
V: TRBV10-3; length: 14; D: -; J: TRBJ2-3; CDR3: CAISEEGSTDTQYF; DNA: TGTGCCATCAGTGAAGAGGGAAGCACAGATACGCAGTATTTT
V: TRBV7-2; length: 12; D: TRBD2; J: TRBJ2-5; CDR3: CASSREEETQYF; DNA: TGTGCCAGCAGCCGGGAGGAAGAGACCCAGTACTTC
V: TRBV11-2; length: 15; D: TRBD1; J: TRBJ2-5; CDR3: CASSSTGGEFGTQYF; DNA: TGTGCCAGCAGCTCGACAGGGGGCGAGTTCGGGACCCAGTACTTC
V: TRBV27; length: 14; D: -; J: TRBJ2-7; CDR3: CASSSGGGAYEQYF; DNA: TGTGCCAGCAGTTCGGGGGGCGGGGCCTACGAGCAGTACTTC
V: TRBV5-4; length: 15; D: -; J: TRBJ2-7; CDR3: CASSLQYGSGNEQYF; DNA: TGTGCCAGCAGCTTGCAGTACGGGAGCGGAAACGAGCAGTACTTC
V: TRBV7-2; length: 14; D: TRBD1; J: TRBJ2-3; CDR3: CASSSGGSTDTQYF; DNA: TGTGCCAGCAGCTCAGGGGGTTCCACAGATACGCAGTATTTT
V: TRBV7-8; length: 14; D: -; J: TRBJ1-1; CDR3: CASSFGGEDTEAFF; DNA: TGTGCCAGCAGCTTTGGGGGCGAGGACACTGAAGCTTTCTTT
V: TRBV11-2; length: 14; D: TRBD2; J: TRBJ2-1; CDR3: CASSLAGTYNEQFF; DNA: TGTGCCAGCTCCCTAGCGGGGACCTACAATGAGCAGTTCTTC